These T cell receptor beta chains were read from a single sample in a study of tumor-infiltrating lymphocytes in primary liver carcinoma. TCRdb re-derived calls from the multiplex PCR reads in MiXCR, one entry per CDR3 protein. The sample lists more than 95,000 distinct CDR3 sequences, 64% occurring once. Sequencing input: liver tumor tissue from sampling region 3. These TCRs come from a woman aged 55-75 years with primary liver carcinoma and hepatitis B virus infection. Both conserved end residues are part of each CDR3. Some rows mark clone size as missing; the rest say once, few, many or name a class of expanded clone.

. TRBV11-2 CASSLDGGNTEAFF
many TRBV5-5 CASSLDGAGTGELFF
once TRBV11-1 CTSSPQTAGLREQYF
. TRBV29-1 CSVGGVGGKSSYNEQFF
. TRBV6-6 CASSKPRTSGTGETQYF
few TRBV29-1 CRVGEEALEQYF
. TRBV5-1 CASSLDGSKGNEQFF
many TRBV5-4 CASSGQGGLQSYEQYF
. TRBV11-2 CASRPDLGTRGANVLTF
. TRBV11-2 CASSTGTGGNQPKHF
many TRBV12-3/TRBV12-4 CASSLEANLGEEQFF
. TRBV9 CASSVVRTDTQYF
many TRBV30 CAWSVGFGTEAFF
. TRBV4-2 CASSQDRTSRYYNNEQFF
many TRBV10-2 CASKDNSNQPQHF
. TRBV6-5 CASSRPGRLTHEQNF
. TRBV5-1 CASSSTANLNKGEQHF
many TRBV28 CASSSTAYNEQFF
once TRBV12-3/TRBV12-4 CASSSGTGYGCTF
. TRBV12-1 CASSFGVGGEDTHYF
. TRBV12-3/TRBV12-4 CASSIGQIGRPQYF
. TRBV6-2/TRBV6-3 CASTISRRPQETQYF
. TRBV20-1 CSAQNSGTDTQYF
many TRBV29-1 CSVVLSGRANEQFF
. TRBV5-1 CASSWPGGTDTQYF
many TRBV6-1 CASLPSSGRAHSYEQYF
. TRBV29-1 CSIGIPGTDTQYF
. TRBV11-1 CDSSLARSYELYF
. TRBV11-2 CACSLIPGATYTKYF
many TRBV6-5 CASSPRGNTEAFF
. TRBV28 CASSLAGGNSYNSPLHF
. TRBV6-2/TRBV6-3 CASSYLSQPQHF
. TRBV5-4 CASSRSAGGPSYNEQFF
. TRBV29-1 CSVGFGGTAYNGQFF
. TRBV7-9 CASSRWGQGQETQYF
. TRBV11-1 CASSPGTGGREAHYF
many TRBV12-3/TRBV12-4 CASSLEAGPGLAYNEQFF
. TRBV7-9 CASSLIAGGELFF
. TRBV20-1 CSGPGGGNTDTQYF
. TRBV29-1 CSAAGTWLADMQYF
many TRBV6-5 CASSPTSFTQYF
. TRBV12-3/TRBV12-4 CASSFFGATDTQYF